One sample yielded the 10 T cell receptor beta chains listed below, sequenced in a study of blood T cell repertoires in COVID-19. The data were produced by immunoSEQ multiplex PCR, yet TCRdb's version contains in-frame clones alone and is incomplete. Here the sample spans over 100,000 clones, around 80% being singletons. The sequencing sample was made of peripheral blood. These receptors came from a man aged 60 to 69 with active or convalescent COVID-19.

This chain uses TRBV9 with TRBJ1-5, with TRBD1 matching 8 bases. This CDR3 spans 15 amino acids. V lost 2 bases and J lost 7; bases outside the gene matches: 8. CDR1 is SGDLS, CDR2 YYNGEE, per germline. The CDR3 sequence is CASSVTPTGDQPQHF. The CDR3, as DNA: TGTGCCAGCAGCGTCACACCGACAGGGGACCAGCCCCAGCATTTT.

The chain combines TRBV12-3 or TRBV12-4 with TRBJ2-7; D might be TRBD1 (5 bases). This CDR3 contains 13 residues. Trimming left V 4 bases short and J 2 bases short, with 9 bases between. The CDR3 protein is CASSWTDTYEQYF. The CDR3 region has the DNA TGTGCCAGCAGTTGGACGGACACCTACGAGCAGTACTTC.

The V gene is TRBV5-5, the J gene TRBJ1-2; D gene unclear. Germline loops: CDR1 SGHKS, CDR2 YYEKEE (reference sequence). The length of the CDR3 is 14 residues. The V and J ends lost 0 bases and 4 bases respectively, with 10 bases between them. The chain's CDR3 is CASSLDPGSYGYTF. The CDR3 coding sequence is TGTGCCAGCAGCTTGGATCCGGGTAGCTATGGCTACACCTTC.

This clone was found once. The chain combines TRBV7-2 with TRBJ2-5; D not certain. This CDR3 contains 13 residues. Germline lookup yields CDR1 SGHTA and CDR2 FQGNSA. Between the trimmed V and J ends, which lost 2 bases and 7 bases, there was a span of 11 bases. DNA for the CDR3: TGTGCCAGCAGCTTACTGAGTCGCGCGACCCAGTACTTC. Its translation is CASSLLSRATQYF.

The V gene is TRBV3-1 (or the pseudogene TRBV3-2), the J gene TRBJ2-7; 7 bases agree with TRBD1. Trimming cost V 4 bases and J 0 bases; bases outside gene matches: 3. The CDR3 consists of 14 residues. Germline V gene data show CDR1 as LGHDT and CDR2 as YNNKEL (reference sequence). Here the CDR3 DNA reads TGTGCCAGCAGCCTACAGGGGAGCTCCTACGAGCAGTACTTC. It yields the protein CASSLQGSSYEQYF.

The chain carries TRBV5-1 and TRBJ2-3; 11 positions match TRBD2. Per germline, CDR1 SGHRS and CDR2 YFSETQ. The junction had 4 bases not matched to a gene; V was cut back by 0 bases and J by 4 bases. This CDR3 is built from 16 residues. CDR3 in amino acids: CASSLGLAGRADTQYF. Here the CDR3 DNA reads TGCGCCAGCAGCTTGGGACTAGCGGGGAGGGCAGATACGCAGTATTTT.

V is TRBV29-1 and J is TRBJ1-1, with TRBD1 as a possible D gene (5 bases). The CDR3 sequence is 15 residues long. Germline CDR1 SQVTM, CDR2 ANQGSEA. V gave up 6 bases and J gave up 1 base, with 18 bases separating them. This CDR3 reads CSVPGDGRANTEAFF. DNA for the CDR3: TGCAGCGTCCCCGGAGATGGCAGGGCGAACACTGAAGCTTTCTTT.

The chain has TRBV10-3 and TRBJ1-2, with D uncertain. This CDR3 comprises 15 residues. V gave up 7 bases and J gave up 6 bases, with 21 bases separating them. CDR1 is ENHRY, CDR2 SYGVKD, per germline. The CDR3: CAITTDRQAKNGYTF. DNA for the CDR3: TGTGCCATCACCACGGATAGGCAGGCGAAGAATGGCTACACCTTC.

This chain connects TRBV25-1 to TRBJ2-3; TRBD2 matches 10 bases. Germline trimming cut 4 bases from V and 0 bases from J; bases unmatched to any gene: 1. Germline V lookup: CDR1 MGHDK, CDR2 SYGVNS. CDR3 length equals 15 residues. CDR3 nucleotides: TGTGCCAGCAGTGTTAGCGGGAGGAGCACAGATACGCAGTATTTT. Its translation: CASSVSGRSTDTQYF.

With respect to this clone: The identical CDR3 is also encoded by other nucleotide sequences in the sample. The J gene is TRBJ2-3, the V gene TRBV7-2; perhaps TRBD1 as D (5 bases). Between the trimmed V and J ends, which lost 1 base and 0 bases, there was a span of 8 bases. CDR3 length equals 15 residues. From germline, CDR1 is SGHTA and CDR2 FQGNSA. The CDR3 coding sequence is TGTGCCAGCAGCTTAGTGGCAGGGAGCACAGATACGCAGTATTTT. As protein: CASSLVAGSTDTQYF.